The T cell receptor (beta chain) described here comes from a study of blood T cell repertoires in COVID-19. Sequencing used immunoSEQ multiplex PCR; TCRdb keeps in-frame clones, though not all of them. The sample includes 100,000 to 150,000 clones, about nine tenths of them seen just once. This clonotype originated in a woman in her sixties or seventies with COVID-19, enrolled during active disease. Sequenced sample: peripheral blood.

For the CDR3, the DNA is TGTGCCAGCAGTGTGCGGGCTGCTCTCACCTACGAGCAGTACTTC. It specifies CASSVRAALTYEQYF. V and J are TRBV2 and TRBJ2-7, with D perhaps matching TRBD2 (5 bases). The CDR3 spans 15 residues. V was clipped by 4 bases and J by 2 bases, with 15 bases between them. Germline V gene data show CDR1 as SNHLY and CDR2 as FYNNEI.